What follows are 28 T cell receptor beta chains derived from one specimen sequenced in a study of spatial heterogeneity in lung cancer. Time point in this sample: sample taken at primary tumor resection. Sequencing was performed on whole RNA extracted from tumor and nontumor lung tissue, or from frozen PBMC, and the material was left unsorted. TCRdb passed the 5' RACE reads through MiXCR, listing each CDR3 protein once. The sample records about 3,800 distinct CDR3 sequences, roughly 8% being singletons. The sequenced sample was PBMCs, obtained at surgery. The receptors stem from a female donor with early-stage non-small cell lung cancer.

This clonotype is judged medium-sized. The CDR3 DNA reads TGTGCCAGCAGTGAACGGATCTCTGGGGCCAACGTCCTGACTTTC. This codes for CASSERISGANVLTF. This sequence joins TRBV6-1 and TRBJ2-6; D remains ambiguous. This CDR3 region has 15 residues. The germline gives CDR1 MNHNS, CDR2 SASEGT. V was pared by 2 bases and J by 0 bases, with 5 bases between.

This clonotype is categorized as medium-sized. The V gene is TRBV29-1, the J gene TRBJ1-2; D is perhaps TRBD1 (5 bases). Trimming took off 4 bases at V and 4 bases at J, with 13 bases between the two ends. The length of the CDR3 is 13 residues. Germline lookup yields CDR1 SQVTM and CDR2 ANQGSEA. The CDR3 region has the DNA TGCAGCGTTGCCCCGACAGAGATCTATGGCTACACCTTC. Translation gives CSVAPTEIYGYTF.

This clonotype was observed at least ten times. The genes are TRBV7-3 and TRBJ2-5; perhaps TRBD2 as D (6 bases). Germline-derived CDR1 and CDR2 are SGHTA and FQGTGA. CDR3 length: 16 amino acids. The ends were cut back, 6 bases at V and 4 bases at J, with 21 bases in the middle. For the CDR3, the DNA is TGTGCCAGCAGTCAAGGAGGGGCGGGGAGAAGAGAGACCCAGTACTTC. Encoded protein: CASSQGGAGRRETQYF.

This clonotype appeared many times. V and J are TRBV6-2 or TRBV6-3 and TRBJ1-5; D call uncertain. The CDR3 covers 15 residues. CDR1 and CDR2 from the germline V gene are MNHEY and SVGEGT. V was cut by 5 bases and J by 2 bases, with 13 bases left in between. CDR3 residues: CASSQKSGGNQPQHF. The CDR3, as DNA: TGTGCCAGCAGTCAAAAGAGTGGGGGCAATCAGCCCCAGCATTTT.

Ten or more counts support this clonotype. CDR3 sequence: CSVVDRGRENEQFF. The CDR3 DNA reads as TGCAGCGTCGTGGACAGGGGGCGCGAGAATGAGCAGTTCTTC. V gene TRBV29-1 combines with J gene TRBJ2-1; 11 bases are shared with TRBD1. Germline V gene sequence: CDR1 SQVTM, CDR2 ANQGSEA. The CDR3 is made up of 14 amino acids. The V and J ends lost 6 bases and 7 bases, in that order; junction bases with no gene match: 8.

This rearrangement joins TRBV29-1 to TRBJ2-7, with 10 bases matching TRBD2. With V trimmed by 4 bases and J by 4 bases, 7 bases remained unmatched. The CDR3 is 14 residues long. Per germline, CDR1 SQVTM and CDR2 ANQGSEA. The CDR3 bases are TGCAGCGTTGGACTCGGGACTAGCGCTTACGAGCAGTACTTC. The encoded protein is CSVGLGTSAYEQYF.

By frequency in the sample, this clonotype is medium-sized. The chain joins TRBV13 to TRBJ1-5; D not certain. V shed 1 base and J shed 10 bases, with 8 bases lying between them. The CDR3 spans 12 residues. The germline gives CDR1 PRHDT, CDR2 FYEKMQ (reference sequence). Here the CDR3 reads CASSLEGGPQHF. The CDR3 DNA is TGTGCCAGCAGCTTAGAAGGTGGTCCCCAGCATTTT.

The V gene is TRBV7-8, the J gene TRBJ2-2; D not certain. Trimming removed 2 bases from V and 7 bases from J, with 14 bases in between. Germline values: CDR1 SGHVS, CDR2 FQNEAQ. The CDR3 loop spans 15 amino acids. The chain's CDR3 is CASSLIPTGFGELFF. DNA of the CDR3: TGTGCCAGCAGCTTAATCCCAACGGGCTTCGGGGAGCTGTTTTTT.

This sequence joins TRBV7-3 and TRBJ2-6; D is unresolved. This CDR3 comprises 14 residues. From germline, CDR1 is SGHTA and CDR2 FQGTGA. V was pared by 3 bases and J by 0 bases, with 3 bases between. The CDR3 DNA follows: TGTGCCAGCAGCTTCCGCTCTGGGGCCAACGTCCTGACTTTC. Its protein is CASSFRSGANVLTF. Full variable domain (remainder filled in from reference TRBV7-3 and TRBJ2-6): GAGVSQTPSNKVTEKGKYVELRCDPISGHTALYWYRQSLGQGPEFLIYFQGTGAADDSGLPNDRFFAVRPEGSVSTLKIQRTERGDSAVYLCASSFRSGANVLTFGAGSRLTVL.

This clonotype was counted many times. J is TRBJ2-5 and V is TRBV5-1, with TRBD1 as a possible D gene (5 bases). Per the germline V gene, CDR1 is SGHRS and CDR2 is YFSETQ. The CDR3 extends over 15 amino acids. V lost 0 bases and J 4 bases, leaving 13 bases between the germline ends. CDR3 DNA: TGCGCCAGCAGCTTGGGCGGTGGGGCGCGAGAGACCCAGTACTTC. Its translation: CASSLGGGARETQYF.

There are a few counts of this clonotype. The chain recombines TRBV14 with TRBJ2-5; TRBD1 agrees at 7 bases. The CDR3 has 13 amino acids. In germline, CDR1 is SGHDN, CDR2 FVKESK. Germline trimming cut 1 base from V and 7 bases from J; bases unmatched to any gene: 3. CDR3: CASSQGPGGTQYF. DNA of the CDR3: TGTGCCAGCAGCCAAGGCCCAGGGGGGACCCAGTACTTC.

This clonotype was found many times. The chain combines TRBV20-1 with TRBJ2-3, with D hard to call. Germline V gives CDR1 DFQATT, CDR2 SNEGSKA (reference sequence). The CDR3 is 14 amino acids. Trimming shortened V by 5 bases and J by 0 bases, and 12 bases separated the two germline ends. CDR3 protein: CSAPRASSTDTQYF. The DNA for the CDR3 is TGCAGTGCTCCCCGGGCATCTAGCACAGATACGCAGTATTTT.

This clonotype qualifies as medium-sized. The V call is TRBV5-1, the J call TRBJ2-1; 12 bases align to TRBD1. There are 14 residues in the CDR3. Germline lookup yields CDR1 SGHRS and CDR2 YFSETQ. J lost 8 bases, V lost 8 bases, and 8 bases had no gene match. The chain's CDR3 is CASSRDRGLDEQFF. CDR3 nucleotide sequence: TGCGCCAGTTCCCGGGACAGGGGGCTCGATGAGCAGTTCTTC.

There are many counts of this clonotype. The chain recombines TRBV20-1 with TRBJ1-4; TRBD1 aligns across 7 bases. Germline CDR1 and CDR2: DFQATT and SNEGSKA (reference sequence). This CDR3 contains 14 residues. The J segment lost 4 bases and the V segment lost 5 bases, leaving 7 bases of the junction unmatched. The chain's CDR3 is CSAALPGGNEKLFF. For the CDR3, the DNA is TGCAGTGCTGCTCTCCCAGGGGGTAATGAAAAACTGTTTTTT.

A remark on this clonotype: A much larger clone differs by one base, so this may be a read error. CDR3 DNA: TGCAGCGTTGTTGCCGACGGAAACACCATATATTTT. Its translation is CSVVADGNTIYF. The rearrangement joins TRBV29-1 to TRBJ1-3; no clear D. The ends were cut back, 4 bases at V and 4 bases at J, with 8 bases in the middle. Germline V gives CDR1 SQVTM, CDR2 ANQGSEA. This CDR3 region has 12 residues. The variable domain in full, completed from reference TRBV29-1 and TRBJ1-3, reads SAVISQKPSRDICQRGTSLTIQCQVDSQVTMMFWYRQQPGQSLTLIATANQGSEATYESGFVIDKFPISRPNLTFSTLTVSNMSPEDSSIYLCSVVADGNTIYFGEGSWLTVV.

The J gene is TRBJ1-2, the V gene TRBV24-1; unclear D gene. From germline, CDR1 is KGHDR and CDR2 SFDVKD. V was clipped by 4 bases and J by 5 bases, with 4 bases between them. The CDR3 loop spans 11 amino acids. In DNA form, the CDR3 reads TGTGCCACCAGTGAGGGGTATGGCTACACCTTC. Residues: CATSEGYGYTF.

This clonotype was observed a handful of times. This chain joins TRBV12-3 or TRBV12-4 and TRBJ1-1, with D maybe TRBD1 (5 bases). The CDR3 loop spans 11 amino acids. The V and J ends lost 5 bases and 11 bases respectively, with 12 bases between them. The CDR3: CASSKGYQAFF. CDR3 bases: TGTGCCAGCAGTAAGGGGTATCAGGCTTTCTTT.

This clonotype was observed at least ten times. J is TRBJ1-5 and V is TRBV6-1, with 7 positions matching TRBD1. CDR1 and CDR2 (germline): MNHNS, SASEGT. The ends lost 1 base at V and 4 bases at J; junction bases unmatched: 4. This CDR3 contains 15 residues. CDR3 coding DNA: TGTGCCAGCAGTGAAGGCAGGGGGATAAATCAGCCCCAGCATTTT. It is translated as CASSEGRGINQPQHF.

This clonotype was seen ten or more times. This chain links TRBV18 with TRBJ1-3; tentative D call: TRBD1 (5 bases). V lost 4 bases, J lost 0 bases, and 13 bases lay in between. Germline CDR1 is KGHSH and CDR2 is LQKENI. This CDR3 has 16 amino acids. CDR3 nucleotide sequence: TGTGCCAGCTCACACGAGGGACCTCACTCTGGAAACACCATATATTTT. It codes for CASSHEGPHSGNTIYF.

This clonotype was seen a few times. V and J are TRBV4-2 and TRBJ1-2; D gene ambiguous. The CDR3 extends over 16 amino acids. Germline V lookup: CDR1 LGHNA, CDR2 YNFKEQ. V gave up 0 bases and J gave up 4 bases, with 15 bases separating them. The CDR3 sequence: CASSQEEWAGSYGYTF. Written as DNA, the CDR3 is TGTGCCAGCAGCCAAGAGGAGTGGGCGGGAAGCTATGGCTACACCTTC.

By frequency in the sample, this clonotype is medium-sized. The J gene is TRBJ1-4, the V gene TRBV20-1; the match to TRBD1 covers 8 bases. V gave up 5 bases and J gave up 7 bases; unmatched junction bases: 6. The germline CDR1 and CDR2 sequences are DFQATT and SNEGSKA (reference sequence). CDR3 length: 13 amino acids. The CDR3 bases are TGCAGTGCTTCAGGGGGCGTAGGTGAAAAACTGTTTTTT. The encoded protein is CSASGGVGEKLFF.

This clonotype was seen more than once but under ten times. The chain uses TRBV28 and TRBJ2-3; 13 bases are shared with TRBD2. Germline V gene sequence: CDR1 MDHEN, CDR2 SYDVKM. Unmatched junction bases numbered 13, after V lost 4 bases and J lost 0 bases. CDR3 length equals 20 residues. The CDR3 DNA reads TGTGCCAGCAGTTCCCGTCACCGGGGACTAGCGGGACATAGCACAGATACGCAGTATTTT. Encoded protein: CASSSRHRGLAGHSTDTQYF.

The sample holds many counts of this clonotype. The rearrangement joins TRBV27 to TRBJ1-4; no reliable D call. The CDR3 covers 10 residues. V shed 5 bases and J shed 16 bases, with 11 bases lying between them. The germline V gene has CDR1 MNHEY and CDR2 SMNVEV (reference sequence). In nucleotides, the CDR3 is TGTGCCAGCAGTCGTCCCTCTGGGTTTTTT. Its translation: CASSRPSGFF. Combining the CDR3 with reference TRBV27 and TRBJ1-4 gives the whole variable domain EAQVTQNPRYLITVTGKKLTVTCSQNMNHEYMSWYRQDPGLGLRQIYYSMNVEVTDKGDVPEGYKVSRKEKRNFPLILESPSPNQTSLYFCASSRPSGFFGSGTQLSVL.

Comments on this clonotype: Since a much larger clone is just one base distant, this may be a read error. V is TRBV19 and J is TRBJ1-2, with D unclear. Germline CDR1 LNHDA, CDR2 SQIVND (reference sequence). CDR3 length: 12 amino acids. Here the CDR3 reads CTSSGGKGGYTF. The CDR3 DNA sequence: TGTACCAGTAGTGGAGGGAAGGGCGGCTACACCTTC.

With regard to this clonotype: The junction shows a germline mismatch at one end, possibly a read error. This chain joins TRBV3-1 and TRBJ1-3; unclear D gene. The CDR3 has 15 amino acids. Per the germline V gene, CDR1 is LGHDT and CDR2 is YNNKEL (reference sequence). In nucleotides, the CDR3 is TGTGCCAGCAGCCAAGTAATGGGCTCTGAAAACACCATATATTTT. As protein: CASSQVMGSENTIYF.

This clonotype appeared many times. V and J are TRBV3-1 and TRBJ2-1, with 7 nucleotides matching TRBD2. Germline CDR1 LGHDT, CDR2 YNNKEL (reference sequence). The junction had 4 bases not matched to a gene; V was cut back by 4 bases and J by 7 bases. The CDR3 sequence is 13 residues long. CDR3 residues: CASSREGWNEQFF. In DNA, the CDR3 is TGTGCCAGCAGCCGGGAGGGATGGAATGAGCAGTTCTTC.

This clonotype was observed at least ten times. The J gene is TRBJ2-4, the V gene TRBV20-1, with a possible D match to TRBD2 (6 bases). The V end was cut by 5 bases, the J end by 4 bases, with 27 bases between. The CDR3 is 18 amino acids. The V gene's germline CDR1 is DFQATT and CDR2 SNEGSKA (reference sequence). In DNA form, the CDR3 reads TGCAGTGCTCAACCGGAGGGAACACGGGGGTACCTAAAAAACATTCAGTACTTC. Its protein is CSAQPEGTRGYLKNIQYF.

This clonotype was seen ten or more times. This chain connects TRBV7-2 to TRBJ2-5, with TRBD1 matching over 8 bases. The junction had 10 bases not matched to a gene; V was cut back by 3 bases and J by 7 bases. Germline-derived CDR1 and CDR2 are SGHTA and FQGNSA. The CDR3 spans 15 residues. Written as DNA, the CDR3 is TGTGCCAGCAGCTTGGGACAGGCACACCAGGGGACCCAGTACTTC. The encoded protein is CASSLGQAHQGTQYF.